These 13 T cell receptor beta chains came from one sample sequenced in a study of cytomegalovirus exposure and HLA in healthy donors. PCR was performed using 60 Vbeta and 13 Jbeta primers. Some clones are missing from TCRdb's copy, which holds only in-frame ones; the method was immunoSEQ multiplex PCR. The sample holds roughly 100,000 clones, approximately 72% seen once. Sample: PBMCs. These receptors came from a man aged 40-50 years in good health and CMV-seropositive.

The chain uses TRBV20-1 and TRBJ1-1; no clear D gene. The CDR3 is 11 residues long. The V gene's germline CDR1 is DFQATT and CDR2 SNEGSKA (reference sequence). The V end was cut by 4 bases, the J end by 5 bases, with 8 bases between. CDR3 residues: CSATGVTEAFF. DNA of the CDR3: TGCAGTGCTACCGGGGTTACTGAAGCTTTCTTT.

V usage is TRBV28 and J usage is TRBJ2-4; 8 bases fit TRBD2. Germline assignment: CDR1 MDHEN and CDR2 SYDVKM. The V and J ends lost 8 bases and 0 bases, in that order; junction bases with no gene match: 3. This CDR3 region has 14 residues. CDR3 sequence: CASLLAGAKNIQYF. The CDR3 DNA follows: TGTGCCAGCCTTCTAGCGGGAGCCAAAAACATTCAGTACTTC.

This clone was picked up one time. The gene calls are TRBV2 and TRBJ2-7; 14 bases line up with TRBD2. Per the germline V gene, CDR1 is SNHLY and CDR2 is FYNNEI. Germline trimming cut 6 bases from V and 7 bases from J; bases unmatched to any gene: 8. This CDR3 is 15 amino acids long. The CDR3 here is CASRPTSGREGEQYF. CDR3 DNA sequence: TGTGCCAGCAGACCGACTAGCGGGAGGGAGGGGGAGCAGTACTTC.

This clone occurred a few times. This rearrangement joins TRBV5-1 to TRBJ1-1; D not resolved. Germline loops: CDR1 SGHRS, CDR2 YFSETQ. Trimming shortened V by 2 bases and J by 1 base, and 9 bases separated the two germline ends. The CDR3 length is 14 residues. CDR3 bases: TGCGCCAGCAGCTTCAACTCCTGGAACACTGAAGCTTTCTTT. Protein: CASSFNSWNTEAFF.

In its sample, this clone was seen once. The rearrangement links TRBV7-6 to TRBJ2-7; 8 bases align to TRBD1. V gave up 5 bases and J gave up 7 bases; unmatched junction bases: 7. The V gene's germline CDR1 is SGHVS and CDR2 FNYEAQ. CDR3 length: 13 amino acids. The CDR3 DNA is TGTGCCAGCAGCCCTGGGACAGGCCCGGAGCAGTACTTC. It translates to CASSPGTGPEQYF.

A few counts support this clone. The chain employs TRBV11-3 and TRBJ2-5, with 9 bases that match TRBD1. V lost 4 bases and J lost 5; bases outside the gene matches: 8. Germline lookup yields CDR1 SGHNT and CDR2 YENEEA. The CDR3 is 15 residues long. The CDR3 region has the DNA TGTGCCAGCAGCTCAGGGACAGGGACCGAGGAGACCCAGTACTTC. Translated: CASSSGTGTEETQYF.

The chain uses TRBV2 and TRBJ2-1; TRBD2 matches 10 bases. J lost 0 bases, V lost 4 bases, and 3 bases had no gene match. This CDR3 is built from 16 residues. The germline gives CDR1 SNHLY, CDR2 FYNNEI. DNA of the CDR3: TGTGCCAGCAGTGTTGCTAGCGGGAGCTCCTACAATGAGCAGTTCTTC. Its protein is CASSVASGSSYNEQFF.

This chain links TRBV2 with TRBJ2-5; a weak D match, TRBD2 (6 bases). The CDR3 has 12 amino acids. Trimming removed 7 bases at V and 14 bases at J, with 20 bases between. Per the germline V gene, CDR1 is SNHLY and CDR2 is FYNNEI. DNA for the CDR3: TGTGCCAGCATAGAGAAGCGGGCACAGCACTACTTC. This translates into CASIEKRAQHYF. Together with reference TRBV2 and TRBJ2-5, the CDR3 gives the full variable domain: EPEVTQTPSHQVTQMGQEVILRCVPISNHLYFYWYRQILGQKVEFLVSFYNNEISEKSEIFDDQFSVERPDGSNFTLKIRSTKLEDSAMYFCASIEKRAQHYFGPGTRLLVL.

The chain employs TRBV7-6 and TRBJ2-5; 7 nucleotides match TRBD2. From germline, CDR1 is SGHVS and CDR2 FNYEAQ. The CDR3 has 14 amino acids. V lost 5 bases, J lost 4 bases, and 7 bases stayed unmatched. CDR3 loop: CASSPGTIRETQYF. For the CDR3, the DNA is TGTGCCAGCAGCCCGGGGACTATCCGAGAGACCCAGTACTTC. Full variable domain (remainder filled in from reference TRBV7-6 and TRBJ2-5): GAGVSQSPRYKVTKRGQDVALRCDPISGHVSLYWYRQALGQGPEFLTYFNYEAQQDKSGLPNDRFSAERPEGSISTLTIQRTEQRDSAMYRCASSPGTIRETQYFGPGTRLLVL.

This chain uses TRBV6-1 with TRBJ1-6; D is uncertain. CDR3 size: 16 residues. Trimming removed 0 bases at V and 1 base at J, with 7 bases between. Germline V gene sequence: CDR1 MNHNS, CDR2 SASEGT. DNA of the CDR3: TGTGCCAGCAGTGAAGCTGGGGAGTCCTATAATTCACCCCTCCACTTT. This sequence encodes CASSEAGESYNSPLHF.

This chain joins TRBV20-1 and TRBJ2-1, with TRBD2 matching over 9 bases. Germline CDR1 is DFQATT and CDR2 is SNEGSKA (reference sequence). The length of the CDR3 is 10 residues. V shed 6 bases and J 10 bases; nucleotides not matched to a gene: 1. The CDR3 DNA follows: TGCAGTGCGGGGACTAGCGAGCAGTTCTTC. This gives the protein CSAGTSEQFF.

The chain recombines TRBV6-6 with TRBJ2-7, with D hard to call. Germline V gives CDR1 MNHNY, CDR2 SVGAGI (reference sequence). The CDR3 is 12 amino acids. With 6 bases removed from V and 0 bases from J, the gap between germline ends came to 6 bases. As DNA, the CDR3 is TGTGCCAGCAGCCCGAGCTCCTACGAGCAGTACTTC. Amino acid sequence: CASSPSSYEQYF.

This clone has only a few counts. The chain recombines TRBV11-2 with TRBJ2-1, with 8 positions matching TRBD2. J was trimmed by 9 bases and V by 1 base; bases with no gene match: 8. This CDR3 contains 15 residues. Per the germline V gene, CDR1 is SGHAT and CDR2 is FQNNGV. The CDR3 sequence: CASSLVDGGAAEQFF. The CDR3 nucleotides are TGTGCCAGCAGCTTAGTGGACGGGGGGGCCGCTGAGCAGTTCTTC.